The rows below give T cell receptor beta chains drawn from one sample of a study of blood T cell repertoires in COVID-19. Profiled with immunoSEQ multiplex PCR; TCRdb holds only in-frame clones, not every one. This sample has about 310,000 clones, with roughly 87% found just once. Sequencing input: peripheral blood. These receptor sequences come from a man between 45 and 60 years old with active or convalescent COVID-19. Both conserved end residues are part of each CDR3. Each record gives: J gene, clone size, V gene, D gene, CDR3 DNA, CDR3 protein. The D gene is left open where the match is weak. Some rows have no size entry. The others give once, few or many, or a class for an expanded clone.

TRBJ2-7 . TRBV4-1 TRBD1 TGCGCCAGCAGCCAAGCCTCCGGGACAGGGGACTCCTACGAGCAGTACTTC CASSQASGTGDSYEQYF
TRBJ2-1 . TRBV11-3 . TGTGCCAGCAGCGTGCGGGACAGCTCCTACAATGAGCAGTTCTTC CASSVRDSSYNEQFF
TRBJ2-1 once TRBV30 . TGTGCCTGGAGTGAACAAAGGACTATGCGCTCCTACAATGAGCAGTTCTTC CAWSEQRTMRSYNEQFF
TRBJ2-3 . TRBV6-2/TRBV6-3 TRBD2 TGTGCCAGCAGTTACTCTCAAAAGGGACTAGCGGGGAAGGGTACGCAGTATTTT CASSYSQKGLAGKGTQYF
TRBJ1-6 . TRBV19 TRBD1 TGTGCCAGTACCCCTAGGACAGGGGGGGATTCACCCCTCCACTTT CASTPRTGGDSPLHF
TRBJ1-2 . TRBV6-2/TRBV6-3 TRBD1 TGTGCCAGCAGTTACCTGGGACAGAACTATGGCTACACCTTC CASSYLGQNYGYTF
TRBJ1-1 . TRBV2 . TGTGCCAGCAGTTCTGGACAGTTATACACTGAAGCTTTCTTT CASSSGQLYTEAFF
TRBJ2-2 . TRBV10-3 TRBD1 TGTGCCATCAGTGATCCCCCGGGACAGGGTCTTGGCGGGGAGCTGTTTTTT CAISDPPGQGLGGELFF
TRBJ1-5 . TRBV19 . TGTGCCAGTAGTATTTACTCGCTCTTGAATCAGCCCCAGCATTTT CASSIYSLLNQPQHF
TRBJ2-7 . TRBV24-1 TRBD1 TGTGCCACCAGTGATCGGACGACAGGGTGGGACGAGCAGTACTTC CATSDRTTGWDEQYF
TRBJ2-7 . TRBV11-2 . TGTGCCAGCAGCTTAGTCTCTCACGGGCAGTACTTC CASSLVSHGQYF
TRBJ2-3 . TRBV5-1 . TGCGCCAGCAGCTTGGGCTCTCGGCGCCCGGGAGATACGCAGTATTTT CASSLGSRRPGDTQYF
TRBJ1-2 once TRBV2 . TGTGCCAGCAGTAGGACAGCCAACTATGGCTACACCTTC CASSRTANYGYTF
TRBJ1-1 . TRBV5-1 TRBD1 TGCGCCAGCAGGCCCAGGACAGGTGGTGACACTGAAGCTTTCTTT CASRPRTGGDTEAFF
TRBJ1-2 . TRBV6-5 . TGTGCCAGCAGTTACGAAAGGTTAGATACAGGTCGAGGCTACACCTTC CASSYERLDTGRGYTF
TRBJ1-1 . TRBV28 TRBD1 TGTGCCAGCAGCCGTTTTTCCTTAAACCGGGACAGGGCTTTCTTT CASSRFSLNRDRAFF
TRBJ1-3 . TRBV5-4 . TGTGCCAGCAGCCCAAACAATCCCGGAAACACCATATATTTT CASSPNNPGNTIYF
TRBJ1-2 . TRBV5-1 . TGCGCCAGCAGCTTGGTTCGGCCTAACTATGGCTGCACCTTC CASSLVRPNYGCTF
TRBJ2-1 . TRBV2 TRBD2 TGTGCCAGCAGTACTAGCGGAGGGCACAATGAGCAGTTCTTC CASSTSGGHNEQFF
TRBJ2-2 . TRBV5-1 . TGCGCCAGCAGCTTGACAGGCGCGAACACCGGGGAGCTGTTTTTT CASSLTGANTGELFF
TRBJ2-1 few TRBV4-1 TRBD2 TGCGCCAGCAGCCAAGTCCTAGGAGCGGGAGTCTACAATGAGCAGTTCTTC CASSQVLGAGVYNEQFF
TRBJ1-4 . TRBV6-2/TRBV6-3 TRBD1 TGTGCCAGCAGCCCCGGACAGGACGGCTTTAATGAAAAACTGTTTTTT CASSPGQDGFNEKLFF
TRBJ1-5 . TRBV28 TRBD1 TGTGCCAGCAGTCGGACAGGGCCCGCTAGGACCCAGCATTTT CASSRTGPARTQHF
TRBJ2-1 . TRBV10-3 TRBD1 TGTGCCATCAGTCCAGACAGGGGCACCTACAATGAGCAGTTCTTC CAISPDRGTYNEQFF
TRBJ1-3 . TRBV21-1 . TGTGCCAGCAGCACCCCAAGAAACACCATATATTTT CASSTPRNTIYF
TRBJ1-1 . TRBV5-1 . TGCGCCAGCAGCTTAAGCGGGGACACTGAAGCTTTCTTT CASSLSGDTEAFF
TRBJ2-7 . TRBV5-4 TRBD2 TGTGCCAGCAGCGCCCCCACTAGCGGGAGATACGAGCAGTACTTC CASSAPTSGRYEQYF